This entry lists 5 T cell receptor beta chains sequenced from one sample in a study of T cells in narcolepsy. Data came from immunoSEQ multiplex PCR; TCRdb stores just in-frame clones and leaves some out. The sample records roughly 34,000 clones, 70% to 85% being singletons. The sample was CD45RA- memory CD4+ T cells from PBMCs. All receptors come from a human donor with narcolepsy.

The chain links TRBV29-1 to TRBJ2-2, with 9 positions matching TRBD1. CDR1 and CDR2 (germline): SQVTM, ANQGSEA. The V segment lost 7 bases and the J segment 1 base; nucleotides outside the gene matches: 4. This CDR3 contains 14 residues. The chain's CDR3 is CSARQGGNTGELFF. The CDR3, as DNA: TGCAGCGCGAGACAGGGGGGGAACACCGGGGAGCTGTTTTTT.

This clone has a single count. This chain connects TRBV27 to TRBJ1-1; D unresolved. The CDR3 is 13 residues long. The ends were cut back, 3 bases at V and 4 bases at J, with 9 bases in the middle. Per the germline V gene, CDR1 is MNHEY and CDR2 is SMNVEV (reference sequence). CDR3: CASSLDGRTEAFF. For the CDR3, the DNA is TGTGCCAGCAGTTTGGACGGTCGCACTGAAGCTTTCTTT.

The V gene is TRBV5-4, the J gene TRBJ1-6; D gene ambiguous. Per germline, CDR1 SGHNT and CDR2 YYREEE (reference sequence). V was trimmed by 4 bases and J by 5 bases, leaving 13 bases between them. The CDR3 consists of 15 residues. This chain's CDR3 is CASSILGHDNSPLHF. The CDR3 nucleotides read TGTGCCAGCAGCATCCTAGGGCACGATAATTCACCCCTCCACTTT.

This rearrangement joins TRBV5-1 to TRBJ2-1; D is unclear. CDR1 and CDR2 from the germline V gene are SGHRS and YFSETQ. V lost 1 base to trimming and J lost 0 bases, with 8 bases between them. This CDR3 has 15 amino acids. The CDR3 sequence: CASSLIPSSYNEQFF. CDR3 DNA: TGCGCCAGCAGCTTGATCCCTAGCTCCTACAATGAGCAGTTCTTC.

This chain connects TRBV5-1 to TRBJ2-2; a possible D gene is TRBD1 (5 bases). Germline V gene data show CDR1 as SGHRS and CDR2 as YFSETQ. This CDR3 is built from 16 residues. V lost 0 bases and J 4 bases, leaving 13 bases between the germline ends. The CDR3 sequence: CASSLAPRAGTGELFF. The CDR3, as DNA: TGCGCCAGCAGCTTGGCCCCCAGGGCCGGCACCGGGGAGCTGTTTTTT.